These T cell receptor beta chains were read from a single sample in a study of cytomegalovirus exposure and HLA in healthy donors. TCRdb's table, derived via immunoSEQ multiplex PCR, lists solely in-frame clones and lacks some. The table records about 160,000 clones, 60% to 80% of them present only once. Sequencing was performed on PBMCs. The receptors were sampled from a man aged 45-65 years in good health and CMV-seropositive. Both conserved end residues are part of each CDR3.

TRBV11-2	CASSLETGTGLYEQYF
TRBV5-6	CASRPGLSGGRTGELFF
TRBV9	CASSVGNSGANVLTF
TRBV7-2	CASSSTRNTEAFF
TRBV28	CASSFPRGSGEKLFF
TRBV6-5	CASREGLAGQETQYF
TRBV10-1	CASSESGTGGLYEQYF
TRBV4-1	CASSQDQNRGLQGYF
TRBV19	CASSTGPGTGNNEKLFF
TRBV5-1	CASSIPLAADEQFF
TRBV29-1	CSVDGGPRQYGYTF
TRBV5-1	CASSTEQGRHSPLHF
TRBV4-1	CASSQYSSTGELFF
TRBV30	CAWSVLAGGSYEQYF
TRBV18	CASGSGGAEKLFF
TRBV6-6	CASSYLERGPNQPQHF
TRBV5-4	CASSLGTSGEYNEQFF
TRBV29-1	CSVQPPGAGTQYF
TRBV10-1	CASSEYPGVAFF
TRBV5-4	CASSVRQGSYNEQFF
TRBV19	CASSTTQGAGYGYTF
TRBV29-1	CSVGRQGAIGYTF
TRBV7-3	CASGTRKNTEAFF
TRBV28	CASSSGMVRGGYTF
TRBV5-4	CASSSAGRPVETQYF
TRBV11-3	CASSAHEAGASVKQFF
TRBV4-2	CASSQGRGGQGYTGELFF
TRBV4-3	CASSQVGQLYEQYF
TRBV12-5	CASGFLDSRGNIQYF
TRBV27	CASSRTGQSSYNSPLHF
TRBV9	CASSPRSGIRNTEAFF
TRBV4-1	CASSQDKDRDQWPQHF
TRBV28	CASSSLQGRTEAFF
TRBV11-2	CASSLDLWGNQETQYF
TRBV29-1	CSVETSGGAGDTQYF
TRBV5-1	CASSQGQGRLNSPLHF
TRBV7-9	CASSLQSREQYF
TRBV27	CASSLGPTAYEQYF
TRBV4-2	CASSQDRQSNQPQHF
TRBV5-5	CASSPSGHTVFF
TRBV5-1	CASSLSGADYGYTF
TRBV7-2	CASSLNRGNTEAFF
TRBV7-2	CASSLSLGAVGEQYF
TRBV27	CASSLWRARNQPQHF
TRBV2	CASRNLGLQYF
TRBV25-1	CASSEFNRVKTEAFF
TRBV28	CASVRGGTPSGYTF
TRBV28	CASSGRYYGYTF
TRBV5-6	CASSLEGTGTANTGELFF
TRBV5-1	CASSSSPQGQGSLGTEAFF
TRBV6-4	CASRADRGNQPQHF
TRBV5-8	CASSLRRDFWGSSQPQHF
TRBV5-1	CASSSPTSGGYNEQFF
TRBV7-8	CASSRGSGGGGMNTEAFF
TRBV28	CASSPSTGRAQPQHF